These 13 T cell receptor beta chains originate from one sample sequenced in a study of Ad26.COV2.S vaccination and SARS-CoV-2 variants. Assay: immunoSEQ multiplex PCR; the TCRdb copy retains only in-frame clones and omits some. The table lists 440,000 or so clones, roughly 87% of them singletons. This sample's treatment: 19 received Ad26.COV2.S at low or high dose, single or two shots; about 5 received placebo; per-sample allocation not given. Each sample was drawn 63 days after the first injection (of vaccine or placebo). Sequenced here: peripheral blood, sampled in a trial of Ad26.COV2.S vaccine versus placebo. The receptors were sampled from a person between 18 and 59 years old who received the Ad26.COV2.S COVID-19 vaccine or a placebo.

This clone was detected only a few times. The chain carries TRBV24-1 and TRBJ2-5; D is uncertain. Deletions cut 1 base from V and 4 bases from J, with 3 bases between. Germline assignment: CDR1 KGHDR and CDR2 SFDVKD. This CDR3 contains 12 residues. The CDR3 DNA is TGTGCCACCAGTGATTTAGGAGAGACCCAGTACTTC. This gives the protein CATSDLGETQYF.

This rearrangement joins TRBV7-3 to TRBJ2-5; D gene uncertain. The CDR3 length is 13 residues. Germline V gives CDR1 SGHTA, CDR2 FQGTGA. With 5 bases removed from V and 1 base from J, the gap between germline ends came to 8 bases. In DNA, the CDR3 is TGTGCCAGCAGCCGGTCGGCCCAAGAGACCCAGTACTTC. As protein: CASSRSAQETQYF.

The CDR3: CASSKGTSGIRADEQFF. In DNA, the CDR3 is TGTGCCAGCAGCAAGGGGACTAGCGGGATTAGGGCCGATGAGCAGTTCTTC. The chain couples TRBV21-1 to TRBJ2-1; the listed D gene, TRBD2, was not tested against the DNA. TRBV21-1 is deemed a pseudogene. The CDR3 is 17 residues long.

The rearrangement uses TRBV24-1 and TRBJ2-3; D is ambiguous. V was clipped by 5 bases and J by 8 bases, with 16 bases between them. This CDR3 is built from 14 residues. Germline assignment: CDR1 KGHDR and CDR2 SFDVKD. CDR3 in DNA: TGTGCCACCAGTGTTCCTGATGAGGCTGGTACGCAGTATTTT. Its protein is CATSVPDEAGTQYF.

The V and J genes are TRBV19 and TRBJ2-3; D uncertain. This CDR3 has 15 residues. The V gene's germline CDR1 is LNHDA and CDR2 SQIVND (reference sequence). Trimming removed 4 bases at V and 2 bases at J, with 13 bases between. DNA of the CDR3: TGTGCCAGTAGTACAGGTTGGGTCGCCACAGATACGCAGTATTTT. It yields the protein CASSTGWVATDTQYF.

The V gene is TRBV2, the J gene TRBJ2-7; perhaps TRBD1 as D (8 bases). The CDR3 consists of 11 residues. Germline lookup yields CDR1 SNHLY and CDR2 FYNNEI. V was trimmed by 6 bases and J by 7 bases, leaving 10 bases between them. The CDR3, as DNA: TGTGCCAGCAGACAGGGGGGGGAGCAGTACTTC. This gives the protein CASRQGGEQYF.

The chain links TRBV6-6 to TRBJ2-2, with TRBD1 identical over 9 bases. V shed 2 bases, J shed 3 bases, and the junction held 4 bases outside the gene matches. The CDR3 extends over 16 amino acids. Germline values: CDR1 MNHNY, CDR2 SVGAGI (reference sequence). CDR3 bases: TGTGCCAGCAGTTACGGGGGGACAGGGCACACCGGGGAGCTGTTTTTT. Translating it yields CASSYGGTGHTGELFF.

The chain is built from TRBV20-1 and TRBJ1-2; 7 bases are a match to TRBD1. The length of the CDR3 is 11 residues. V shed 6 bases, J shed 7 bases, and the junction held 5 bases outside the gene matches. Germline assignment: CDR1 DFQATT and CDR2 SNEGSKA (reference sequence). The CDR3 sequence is CSARPGGGYTF. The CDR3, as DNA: TGCAGTGCCCGCCCAGGGGGTGGCTACACCTTC.

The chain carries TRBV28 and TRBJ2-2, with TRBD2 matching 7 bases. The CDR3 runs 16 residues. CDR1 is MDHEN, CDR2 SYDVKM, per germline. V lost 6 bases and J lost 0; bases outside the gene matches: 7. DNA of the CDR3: TGTGCCAGCAGACCCGTGGGACTATCGAACACCGGGGAGCTGTTTTTT. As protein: CASRPVGLSNTGELFF. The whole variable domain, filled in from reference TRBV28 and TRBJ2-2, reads DVKVTQSSRYLVKRTGEKVFLECVQDMDHENMFWYRQDPGLGLRLIYFSYDVKMKEKGDIPEGYSVSREKKERFSLILESASTNQTSMYLCASRPVGLSNTGELFFGEGSRLTVL.

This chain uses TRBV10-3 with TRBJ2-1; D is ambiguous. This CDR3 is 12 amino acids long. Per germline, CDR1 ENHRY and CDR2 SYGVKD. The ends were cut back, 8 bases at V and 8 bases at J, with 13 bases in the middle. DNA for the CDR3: TGTGCCATCTCCAGCCTTGAGGATGAGCAGTTCTTC. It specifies CAISSLEDEQFF.

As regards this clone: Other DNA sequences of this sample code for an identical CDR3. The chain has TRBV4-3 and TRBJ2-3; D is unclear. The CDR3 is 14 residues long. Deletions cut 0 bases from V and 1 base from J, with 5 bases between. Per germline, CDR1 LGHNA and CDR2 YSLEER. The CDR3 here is CASSQDRGTDTQYF. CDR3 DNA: TGCGCCAGCAGCCAAGACCGGGGCACAGATACGCAGTATTTT.

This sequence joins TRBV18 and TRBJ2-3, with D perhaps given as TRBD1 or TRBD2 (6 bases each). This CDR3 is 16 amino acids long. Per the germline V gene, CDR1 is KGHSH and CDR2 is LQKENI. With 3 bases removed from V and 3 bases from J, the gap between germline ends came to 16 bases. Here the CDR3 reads CASSPKGGGWTDTQYF. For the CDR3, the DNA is TGTGCCAGCTCACCCAAGGGGGGAGGATGGACAGATACGCAGTATTTT.

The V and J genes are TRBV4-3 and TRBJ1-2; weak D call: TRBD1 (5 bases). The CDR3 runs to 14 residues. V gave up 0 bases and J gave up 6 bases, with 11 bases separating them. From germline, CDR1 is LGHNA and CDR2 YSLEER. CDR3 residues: CASSQDPRADGYTF. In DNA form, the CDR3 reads TGCGCCAGCAGCCAAGATCCCAGGGCCGATGGCTACACCTTC.